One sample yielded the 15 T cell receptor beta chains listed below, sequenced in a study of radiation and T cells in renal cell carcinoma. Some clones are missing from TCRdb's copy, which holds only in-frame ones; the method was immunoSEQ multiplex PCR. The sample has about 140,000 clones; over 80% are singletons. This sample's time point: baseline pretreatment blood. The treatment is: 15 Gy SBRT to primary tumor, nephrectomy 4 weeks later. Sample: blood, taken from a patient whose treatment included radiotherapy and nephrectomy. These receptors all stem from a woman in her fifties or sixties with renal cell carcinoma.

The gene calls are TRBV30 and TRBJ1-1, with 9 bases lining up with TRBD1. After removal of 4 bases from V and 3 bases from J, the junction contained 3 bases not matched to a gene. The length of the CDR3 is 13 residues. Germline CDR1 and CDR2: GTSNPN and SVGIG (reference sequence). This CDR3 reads CAWKRQGDTEAFF. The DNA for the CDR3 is TGTGCCTGGAAACGACAGGGGGACACTGAAGCTTTCTTT.

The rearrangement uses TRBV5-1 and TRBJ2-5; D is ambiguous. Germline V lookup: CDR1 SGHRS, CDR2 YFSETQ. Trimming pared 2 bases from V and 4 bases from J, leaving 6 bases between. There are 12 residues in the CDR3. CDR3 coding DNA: TGCGCCAGCAGCTTTGGTTCAGAGACCCAGTACTTC. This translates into CASSFGSETQYF.

This chain's CDR3 is CSVGARTSGANVLTF. As DNA, the CDR3 is TGCAGCGTCGGAGCGCGTACCTCTGGGGCCAACGTCCTGACTTTC. The genes are TRBV29-1 and TRBJ2-6, with D unclear. The CDR3 runs 15 residues. Germline loops: CDR1 SQVTM, CDR2 ANQGSEA. Trimming removed 6 bases at V and 0 bases at J, with 12 bases between. The variable domain in full, completed from reference TRBV29-1 and TRBJ2-6, reads SAVISQKPSRDICQRGTSLTIQCQVDSQVTMMFWYRQQPGQSLTLIATANQGSEATYESGFVIDKFPISRPNLTFSTLTVSNMSPEDSSIYLCSVGARTSGANVLTFGAGSRLTVL.

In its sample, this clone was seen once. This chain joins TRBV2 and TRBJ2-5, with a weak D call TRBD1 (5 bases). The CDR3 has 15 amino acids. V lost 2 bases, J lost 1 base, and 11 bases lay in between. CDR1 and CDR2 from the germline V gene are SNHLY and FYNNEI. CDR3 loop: CASSEISTVQETQYF. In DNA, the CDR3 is TGTGCCAGCAGTGAAATTTCGACAGTCCAAGAGACCCAGTACTTC.

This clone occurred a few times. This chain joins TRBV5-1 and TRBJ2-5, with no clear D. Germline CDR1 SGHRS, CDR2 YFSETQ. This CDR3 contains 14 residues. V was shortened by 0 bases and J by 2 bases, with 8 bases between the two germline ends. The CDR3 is CASSLEAGQETQYF. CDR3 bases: TGCGCCAGCAGCTTGGAAGCCGGGCAAGAGACCCAGTACTTC.

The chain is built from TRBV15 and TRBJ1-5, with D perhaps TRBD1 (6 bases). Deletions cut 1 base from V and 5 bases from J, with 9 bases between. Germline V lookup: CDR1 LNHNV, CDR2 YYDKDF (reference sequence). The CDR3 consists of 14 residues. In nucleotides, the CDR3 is TGTGCCACCAGCAGAGTAAGGGGGTATCAGCCCCAGCATTTT. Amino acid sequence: CATSRVRGYQPQHF.

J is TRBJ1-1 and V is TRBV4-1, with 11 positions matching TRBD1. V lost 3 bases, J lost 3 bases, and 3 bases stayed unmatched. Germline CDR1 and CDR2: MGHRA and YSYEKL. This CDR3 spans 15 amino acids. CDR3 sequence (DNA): TGCGCCAGCAGCCACCCGGGACAGGGGGACACTGAAGCTTTCTTT. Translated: CASSHPGQGDTEAFF.

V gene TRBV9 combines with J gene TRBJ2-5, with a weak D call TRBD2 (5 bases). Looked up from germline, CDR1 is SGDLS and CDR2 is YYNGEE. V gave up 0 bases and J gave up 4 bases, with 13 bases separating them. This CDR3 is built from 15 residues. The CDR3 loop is CASSVGIARGETQYF. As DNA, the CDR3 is TGTGCCAGCAGCGTAGGGATAGCTCGGGGAGAGACCCAGTACTTC.

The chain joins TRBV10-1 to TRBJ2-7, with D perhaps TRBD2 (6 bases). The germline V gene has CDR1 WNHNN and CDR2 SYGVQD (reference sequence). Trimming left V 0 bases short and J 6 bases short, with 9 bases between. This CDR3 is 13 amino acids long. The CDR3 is CASSESVRGEQYF. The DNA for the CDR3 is TGCGCCAGCAGTGAGTCGGTGCGGGGCGAGCAGTACTTC.

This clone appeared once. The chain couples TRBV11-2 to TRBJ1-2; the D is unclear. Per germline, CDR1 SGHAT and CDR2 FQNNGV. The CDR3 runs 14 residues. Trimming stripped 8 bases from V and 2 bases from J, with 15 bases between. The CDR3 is CASADWTANYGYTF. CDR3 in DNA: TGTGCCAGCGCCGATTGGACGGCGAACTATGGCTACACCTTC.

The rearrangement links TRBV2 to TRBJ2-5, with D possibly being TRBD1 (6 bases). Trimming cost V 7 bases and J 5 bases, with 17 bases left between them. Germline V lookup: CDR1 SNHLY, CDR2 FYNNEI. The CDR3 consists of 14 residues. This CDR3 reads CASTRGGSWETQYF. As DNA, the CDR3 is TGTGCCAGCACCAGAGGGGGTAGTTGGGAGACCCAGTACTTC.

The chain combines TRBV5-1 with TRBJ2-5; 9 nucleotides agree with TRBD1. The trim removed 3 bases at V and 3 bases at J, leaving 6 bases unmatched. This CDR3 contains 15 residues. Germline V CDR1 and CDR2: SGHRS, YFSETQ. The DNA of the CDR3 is TGCGCCAGCAGCTCTGGACAGGGGATTGAAGAGACCCAGTACTTC. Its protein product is CASSSGQGIEETQYF.

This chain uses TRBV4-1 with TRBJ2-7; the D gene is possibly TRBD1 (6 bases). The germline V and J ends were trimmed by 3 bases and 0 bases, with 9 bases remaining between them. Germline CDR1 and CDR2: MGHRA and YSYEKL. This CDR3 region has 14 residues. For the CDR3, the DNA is TGCGCCAGCAGCCACGGGACAATCTCCTACGAGCAGTACTTC. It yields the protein CASSHGTISYEQYF.

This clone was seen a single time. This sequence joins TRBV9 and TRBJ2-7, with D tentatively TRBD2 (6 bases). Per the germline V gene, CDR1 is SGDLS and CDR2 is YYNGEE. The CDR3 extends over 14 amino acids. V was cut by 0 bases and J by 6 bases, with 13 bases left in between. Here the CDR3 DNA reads TGTGCCAGCAGCGTAGTGACAGAGGGAGGCGAGCAGTACTTC. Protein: CASSVVTEGGEQYF.

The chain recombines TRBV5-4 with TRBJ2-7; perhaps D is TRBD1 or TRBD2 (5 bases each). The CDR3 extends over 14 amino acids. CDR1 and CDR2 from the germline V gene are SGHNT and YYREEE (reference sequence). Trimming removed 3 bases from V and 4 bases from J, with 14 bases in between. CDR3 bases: TGTGCCAGCAGCTCTGGGACCCCCGGATACGAGCAGTACTTC. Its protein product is CASSSGTPGYEQYF.